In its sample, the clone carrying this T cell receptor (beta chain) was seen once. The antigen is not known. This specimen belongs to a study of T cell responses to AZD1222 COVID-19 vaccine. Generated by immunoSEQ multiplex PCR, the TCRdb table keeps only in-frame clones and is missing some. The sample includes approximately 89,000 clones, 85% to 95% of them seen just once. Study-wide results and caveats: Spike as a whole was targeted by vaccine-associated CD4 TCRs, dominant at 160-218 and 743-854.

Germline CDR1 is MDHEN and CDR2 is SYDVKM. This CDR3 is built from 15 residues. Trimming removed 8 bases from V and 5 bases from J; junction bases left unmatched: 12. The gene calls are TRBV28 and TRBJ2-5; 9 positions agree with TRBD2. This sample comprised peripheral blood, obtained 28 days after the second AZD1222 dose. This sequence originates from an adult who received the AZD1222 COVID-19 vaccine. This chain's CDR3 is CASWKGTSRSETQYF. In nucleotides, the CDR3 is TGTGCCAGCTGGAAAGGGACTAGCCGTAGTGAGACCCAGTACTTC.